The 17 T cell receptor beta chains in this list originate from one sample, sequenced in a study of CD8 T cells in Susac syndrome. RNA in amounts of roughly 0.45 to 1 ug was reverse transcribed with random hexamers. TCRdb analysed the immunoSEQ multiplex PCR reads with MiXCR anew, one entry per CDR3 protein. This table holds some 450,000 distinct CDR3 sequences, 85% to 90% found once. Material: CD8+ T cells from PBMCs. These TCRs come from a human donor with multiple sclerosis.

V and J are TRBV7-9 and TRBJ2-5, with a tentative D call TRBD1 (5 bases). The V end was cut by 3 bases, the J end by 5 bases, with 13 bases between. This CDR3 has 14 amino acids. From germline, CDR1 is SEHNR and CDR2 FQNEAQ (reference sequence). DNA of the CDR3: TGTGCCAGCAGCTTGACGGACATCGGCGAGACCCAGTACTTC. It is translated as CASSLTDIGETQYF. The variable domain in full, completed from reference TRBV7-9 and TRBJ2-5, reads DTGVSQNPRHKITKRGQNVTFRCDPISEHNRLYWYRQTLGQGPEFLTYFQNEAQLEKSRLLSDRFSAERPKGSFSTLEIQRTEQGDSAMYLCASSLTDIGETQYFGPGTRLLVL.

As to this clonotype: Its ends do not fully match the called genes, so a read error is possible. The chain couples TRBV7-2 to TRBJ2-5; 8 bases line up with TRBD2. This CDR3 is 23 amino acids long. Germline assignment: CDR1 SGHTA and CDR2 FQGNSA. The CDR3 protein is CASSLAGWDTSPSRGAPQETQYF. As DNA, the CDR3 is TGTGCCAGCAGCCTAGCGGGCTGGGACACGAGTCCCTCAAGGGGAGCCCCTCAAGAGACCCAGTACTTC.

V gene TRBV13 combines with J gene TRBJ2-7; 7 nucleotides align to TRBD1. The trim removed 5 bases at V and 5 bases at J, leaving 9 bases unmatched. CDR3 length: 14 amino acids. Germline assignment: CDR1 PRHDT and CDR2 FYEKMQ (reference sequence). CDR3 coding DNA: TGTGCCAGCAGCCCACAGGGGTTCGTCCACGAGCAGTACTTC. This sequence encodes CASSPQGFVHEQYF. The entire variable domain, with the rest obtained from reference TRBV13 and TRBJ2-7, is as follows: AAGVIQSPRHLIKEKRETATLKCYPIPRHDTVYWYQQGPGQDPQFLISFYEKMQSDKGSIPDRFSAQQFSDYHSELNMSSLELGDSALYFCASSPQGFVHEQYFGPGTRLTVT.

V gene TRBV7-9 combines with J gene TRBJ2-1; D may be TRBD2 (6 bases). The V end lost 9 bases, the J end lost 6 bases, and 15 bases lay between the germline ends. Germline loops: CDR1 SEHNR, CDR2 FQNEAQ (reference sequence). The CDR3 totals 13 residues. CDR3 in amino acids: CARAGRVGNEQFF. In DNA form, the CDR3 reads TGTGCCAGAGCGGGTAGGGTGGGCAATGAGCAGTTCTTC. Variable domain in full (rest from reference TRBV7-9 and TRBJ2-1): DTGVSQNPRHKITKRGQNVTFRCDPISEHNRLYWYRQTLGQGPEFLTYFQNEAQLEKSRLLSDRFSAERPKGSFSTLEIQRTEQGDSAMYLCARAGRVGNEQFFGPGTRLTVL.

This sequence joins TRBV19 and TRBJ1-3; D not certain. CDR1 and CDR2 (germline): LNHDA, SQIVND (reference sequence). The CDR3 contains 11 residues. Deletions cut 9 bases from V and 4 bases from J, with 7 bases between. CDR3 region: CASPAGNTIYF. The CDR3 coding sequence is TGTGCCAGCCCCGCCGGAAACACCATATATTTT.

The chain links TRBV10-3 to TRBJ2-1; D uncertain. V lost 5 bases and J 8 bases, leaving 7 bases between the germline ends. In germline, CDR1 is ENHRY, CDR2 SYGVKD. The CDR3 has 11 residues. The CDR3, as DNA: TGTGCCATCAGTCACAGCGATGAGCAGTTCTTC. Its protein is CAISHSDEQFF.

The chain has TRBV10-3 and TRBJ1-2; no definite D call. Germline assignment: CDR1 ENHRY and CDR2 SYGVKD. Trimming stripped 0 bases from V and 8 bases from J, with 4 bases between. This CDR3 region has 11 residues. CDR3 loop: CAISESLGYTF. For the CDR3, the DNA is TGTGCCATCAGTGAGTCGTTAGGCTACACCTTC.

The chain couples TRBV15 to TRBJ2-7; 8 nucleotides agree with TRBD2. The CDR3 consists of 16 residues. The germline V gene has CDR1 LNHNV and CDR2 YYDKDF (reference sequence). V gave up 3 bases and J gave up 1 base; unmatched junction bases: 8. The DNA for the CDR3 is TGTGCCACCAGCAGCCGACCGGGACTAGGATCCTACGAGCAGTACTTC. Amino acid sequence: CATSSRPGLGSYEQYF.

This chain joins TRBV29-1 and TRBJ2-7; D is uncertain. This CDR3 comprises 12 residues. Trimming left V 5 bases short and J 7 bases short, with 15 bases between. Germline V gene lookup returns CDR1 SQVTM and CDR2 ANQGSEA. For the CDR3, the DNA is TGCAGCGTTTTTCAGAGTACCGGGGAGCAGTACTTC. It specifies CSVFQSTGEQYF.

The chain has TRBV5-1 and TRBJ2-7, with TRBD2 as a possible D gene (7 bases). Germline CDR1 reads SGHRS; CDR2 reads YFSETQ. Trimming took 0 bases from V and 3 from J, leaving 16 bases between them. This CDR3 comprises 16 residues. CDR3 loop: CASSLDAGAKLYEQYF. The CDR3, as DNA: TGCGCCAGCAGCTTGGACGCGGGGGCGAAGCTCTACGAGCAGTACTTC.

V and J are TRBV4-1 and TRBJ2-5; a possible D gene is TRBD2 (6 bases). The germline CDR1 and CDR2 sequences are MGHRA and YSYEKL. V lost 3 bases and J lost 1, with 9 bases in between. The CDR3 is made up of 14 amino acids. The CDR3 sequence is CASSHPGGQETQYF. CDR3 nucleotides: TGCGCCAGCAGCCACCCCGGGGGCCAAGAGACCCAGTACTTC.

The rearrangement joins TRBV20-1 to TRBJ2-1, with D maybe TRBD2 (5 bases). The CDR3 consists of 16 residues. V was pared by 4 bases and J by 7 bases, with 23 bases between. Looked up from germline, CDR1 is DFQATT and CDR2 is SNEGSKA (reference sequence). The CDR3 DNA reads TGCAGTGCTACGTCCGGAGGTGACGGAAAGGGTAATGAGCAGTTCTTC. Residues: CSATSGGDGKGNEQFF.

The CDR3 DNA sequence: TGTGCCAGCTCACTGCTCTCGCGGAGTAGCACAGATACGCAGTATTTT. This codes for CASSLLSRSSTDTQYF. The chain has TRBV18 and TRBJ2-3; no clear D. The germline V and J ends were trimmed by 4 bases and 0 bases, with 14 bases remaining between them. Looked up from germline, CDR1 is KGHSH and CDR2 is LQKENI. The CDR3 runs 16 residues.

V usage is TRBV6-5 and J usage is TRBJ1-1; D is possibly TRBD1 (5 bases). Germline lookup yields CDR1 MNHEY and CDR2 SVGAGI. V gave up 6 bases and J gave up 3 bases, with 17 bases separating them. There are 15 residues in the CDR3. The CDR3 reads CASSAGTAGDTEAFF. The CDR3, as DNA: TGTGCCAGCAGCGCTGGGACGGCGGGAGACACTGAAGCTTTCTTT.

This CDR3 is CSASPYNRNTEAFF. The CDR3 nucleotides are TGCAGTGCTAGTCCCTATAACAGGAACACTGAAGCTTTCTTT. The V gene is TRBV20-1, the J gene TRBJ1-1; D is unresolved. The CDR3 consists of 14 residues. Germline assignment: CDR1 DFQATT and CDR2 SNEGSKA (reference sequence). V shed 3 bases and J shed 1 base, with 12 bases lying between them.

This clonotype was seen only once. This rearrangement joins TRBV6-1 to TRBJ2-3; 11 nucleotides align to TRBD2. The CDR3 runs 17 residues. Trimming at V came to 7 bases and at J to 0 bases, leaving 9 bases not matched to a gene. CDR1 is MNHNS, CDR2 SASEGT, per germline. CDR3 sequence (DNA): TGTGCCAGCACCCCGGCTAGCGGGAGGCGTAGCACAGATACGCAGTATTTT. Protein sequence: CASTPASGRRSTDTQYF.

This chain connects TRBV4-1 to TRBJ2-1, with TRBD2 identical over 7 bases. The CDR3 is made up of 15 amino acids. CDR1 is MGHRA, CDR2 YSYEKL, per germline. The J segment lost 7 bases and the V segment lost 2 bases, leaving 8 bases of the junction unmatched. The CDR3 is CASSQHPLAGNEQFF. CDR3 DNA: TGCGCCAGCAGCCAACATCCCTTAGCGGGTAATGAGCAGTTCTTC.